These T cell receptor beta chains were read from a single sample in a study of T cell responses to AZD1222 COVID-19 vaccine. The table came from immunoSEQ multiplex PCR; TCRdb's copy has only in-frame clones and leaves some out. Of about 130,000 clones in the sample, 86% are singletons; the top ten hold around 12%. The starting material was peripheral blood, obtained on day 0 of AZD1222 vaccination. These receptors were obtained from an adult in good health. The CDR3 runs from the conserved cysteine through the conserved F or W. The D gene is left open where the match is weak. A clone size is listed for some rows: how often the clone was seen (once, few, many), or a class if it is expanded.

abundance: NA; d_gene: NA; j_gene: TRBJ2-5; v_gene: TRBV5-4; CDR3nt: TGTGCCAGCAGCTTGCAGGGTGAGACCCAGTACTTC; CDR3aa: CASSLQGETQYF
abundance: NA; d_gene: TRBD1; j_gene: TRBJ1-6; v_gene: TRBV19; CDR3nt: TGTGCCAGTAGTATAGTTCCACGACAGGGCCATTCACCCCTCCACTTT; CDR3aa: CASSIVPRQGHSPLHF
abundance: few; d_gene: NA; j_gene: TRBJ1-1; v_gene: TRBV6-5; CDR3nt: TGTGCCAGCAGTCCTGGGCGACGTAACCTTGAAGCTTTCTTT; CDR3aa: CASSPGRRNLEAFF
abundance: NA; d_gene: NA; j_gene: TRBJ1-1; v_gene: TRBV4-3; CDR3nt: TGCGCCAGCAGCCAGGACACGGCGAACACTGAAGCTTTCTTT; CDR3aa: CASSQDTANTEAFF
abundance: NA; d_gene: NA; j_gene: TRBJ1-1; v_gene: TRBV25-1; CDR3nt: TGTGCCAGCAGTAGACACGGGAACACTGAAGCTTTCTTT; CDR3aa: CASSRHGNTEAFF
abundance: NA; d_gene: TRBD2; j_gene: TRBJ2-5; v_gene: TRBV9; CDR3nt: TGTGCCAGCAGCGTAGGTCGGCGGGAGTGGGGAGAGACCCAGTACTTC; CDR3aa: CASSVGRREWGETQYF
abundance: NA; d_gene: TRBD1; j_gene: TRBJ1-2; v_gene: TRBV3-1/TRBV3-2; CDR3nt: TGTGCCAGCAGCCGGCTGACAGGGGGCGCCTATAATGGCTACACCTTC; CDR3aa: CASSRLTGGAYNGYTF
abundance: NA; d_gene: TRBD1; j_gene: TRBJ1-2; v_gene: TRBV11-1; CDR3nt: TGTGCCAGCAGCTTGCTTGGGACAGGGGGCGGCTACACCTTC; CDR3aa: CASSLLGTGGGYTF
abundance: NA; d_gene: NA; j_gene: TRBJ1-5; v_gene: TRBV28; CDR3nt: TGTGCCAGCAGTTTTCTGGCAGGGGGCAATCAGCCCCAGCATTTT; CDR3aa: CASSFLAGGNQPQHF
abundance: few; d_gene: NA; j_gene: TRBJ1-3; v_gene: TRBV5-1; CDR3nt: TGCGCCAGCAGCTTGGTTTCGTCAGCCTATGGATCTGGAAACACCATATATTTT; CDR3aa: CASSLVSSAYGSGNTIYF
abundance: NA; d_gene: TRBD1; j_gene: TRBJ1-1; v_gene: TRBV30; CDR3nt: TGTGCCTGGAGTGCTCAAACAGGGGGGAGAGCTTTCTTT; CDR3aa: CAWSAQTGGRAFF
abundance: NA; d_gene: NA; j_gene: TRBJ2-2; v_gene: TRBV4-1; CDR3nt: TGCGCCAGCAGCCAACAAGCTTCCGGCGGAACGATCAACACCGGGGAGCTGTTTTTT; CDR3aa: CASSQQASGGTINTGELFF
abundance: once; d_gene: NA; j_gene: TRBJ2-7; v_gene: TRBV28; CDR3nt: TGTGCCAGCAGTTTATCAGTTCTTGGGGGCTACGAGCAGTACTTC; CDR3aa: CASSLSVLGGYEQYF
abundance: NA; d_gene: NA; j_gene: TRBJ2-7; v_gene: TRBV10-3; CDR3nt: TGTGCCATCAGTGAGTTCCTTGGACCGAGTAAAGAGCAGTACTTC; CDR3aa: CAISEFLGPSKEQYF
abundance: NA; d_gene: TRBD1; j_gene: TRBJ2-2; v_gene: TRBV19; CDR3nt: TGTGCCAGTAGTACAACCGGGACAGGGGCCACCGGGGAGCTGTTTTTT; CDR3aa: CASSTTGTGATGELFF
abundance: NA; d_gene: TRBD2; j_gene: TRBJ2-7; v_gene: TRBV10-1; CDR3nt: TGCGCCAGCAGTGATCACTCCGGCGGGAGCTACGAGCAGTACTTC; CDR3aa: CASSDHSGGSYEQYF
abundance: NA; d_gene: NA; j_gene: TRBJ2-5; v_gene: TRBV3-1/TRBV3-2; CDR3nt: TGTGCCAGCAGCCGATCCCCAGAGACCCAGTACTTC; CDR3aa: CASSRSPETQYF
abundance: NA; d_gene: NA; j_gene: TRBJ1-2; v_gene: TRBV28; CDR3nt: TGTGCCAGCGGGTGGCGGCCAGGGGACTACACCTTC; CDR3aa: CASGWRPGDYTF
abundance: once; d_gene: NA; j_gene: TRBJ1-4; v_gene: TRBV27; CDR3nt: TGTGCCAGCAGTTTCGCGGGTATTGGTGAAAAACTGTTTTTT; CDR3aa: CASSFAGIGEKLFF
abundance: NA; d_gene: NA; j_gene: TRBJ2-3; v_gene: TRBV6-5; CDR3nt: TGTGCCAGCAGTTCCCCTGGTGGCGGGGGCACAGATACGCAGTATTTT; CDR3aa: CASSSPGGGGTDTQYF
abundance: NA; d_gene: TRBD1; j_gene: TRBJ2-7; v_gene: TRBV27; CDR3nt: TGTGCCAGCAGTCCTCCCGGGACAGGGAACGAGCAGTACTTC; CDR3aa: CASSPPGTGNEQYF
abundance: NA; d_gene: NA; j_gene: TRBJ2-5; v_gene: TRBV24-1; CDR3nt: TGTGCCACCAGTGCCCCCAAGGCAGGGGACAAAGAGACCCAGTACTTC; CDR3aa: CATSAPKAGDKETQYF
abundance: NA; d_gene: NA; j_gene: TRBJ2-4; v_gene: TRBV7-8; CDR3nt: TGTGCCAGCAGCTCTAACCCGGCGTTGAAGAAGATTACCATTCAGTACTTC; CDR3aa: CASSSNPALKKITIQYF
abundance: few; d_gene: TRBD2; j_gene: TRBJ2-7; v_gene: TRBV4-1; CDR3nt: TGCGCCAGCAGCCAAGGAGGTCTAGCGGGGCCCCGCTCCTACGAGCAGTACTTC; CDR3aa: CASSQGGLAGPRSYEQYF
abundance: NA; d_gene: NA; j_gene: TRBJ1-6; v_gene: TRBV7-9; CDR3nt: TGTGCCAGCAGTTCACATCTTCAGACAGGTCGTTCCTATAATTCACCCCTCCACTTT; CDR3aa: CASSSHLQTGRSYNSPLHF
abundance: NA; d_gene: NA; j_gene: TRBJ2-3; v_gene: TRBV21-1; CDR3nt: TGTGCCTTATTCCCCTGGCTAGCGGGACCCACAGATACGCAGTATTTT; CDR3aa: CALFPWLAGPTDTQYF
abundance: NA; d_gene: NA; j_gene: TRBJ2-1; v_gene: TRBV2; CDR3nt: TGTGCCAGCCTCGAGGGGTACAATGAGCAGTTCTTC; CDR3aa: CASLEGYNEQFF
abundance: NA; d_gene: NA; j_gene: TRBJ2-7; v_gene: TRBV2; CDR3nt: TGTGCCAGCAGTCCGAGACCATCGTGGATCGACGAGCAGTACTTC; CDR3aa: CASSPRPSWIDEQYF
abundance: NA; d_gene: TRBD2; j_gene: TRBJ2-3; v_gene: TRBV14; CDR3nt: TGTGCCAGCAGCCAAGACCTAGCGGGCCCTCGCGATACGCAGTATTTT; CDR3aa: CASSQDLAGPRDTQYF
abundance: NA; d_gene: NA; j_gene: TRBJ2-5; v_gene: TRBV7-2; CDR3nt: TGTGCCAGCAGCTTAGGAGGAGGTGGCGGACAAGAGACCCAGTACTTC; CDR3aa: CASSLGGGGGQETQYF
abundance: NA; d_gene: TRBD2; j_gene: TRBJ2-5; v_gene: TRBV7-9; CDR3nt: TGTGCCAGCAGCCTCCCCCGACTAGCGGGGTCTCAAGAGACCCAGTACTTC; CDR3aa: CASSLPRLAGSQETQYF
abundance: NA; d_gene: NA; j_gene: TRBJ2-3; v_gene: TRBV12-3/TRBV12-4; CDR3nt: TGTGCCAGCAGCCCGACACTCACAGATACGCAGTATTTT; CDR3aa: CASSPTLTDTQYF
abundance: NA; d_gene: TRBD2; j_gene: TRBJ2-1; v_gene: TRBV4-1; CDR3nt: TGCGCCAGCAGCCAAGAAGTTAGCGGGGGGCTCTACAATGAGCAGTTCTTC; CDR3aa: CASSQEVSGGLYNEQFF
abundance: NA; d_gene: TRBD1; j_gene: TRBJ1-2; v_gene: TRBV30; CDR3nt: TGTGCCTGGAGCTACAGGGGGGACCCTAACTATGGCTACACCTTC; CDR3aa: CAWSYRGDPNYGYTF
abundance: NA; d_gene: NA; j_gene: TRBJ1-5; v_gene: TRBV9; CDR3nt: TGTGCCAGCAGCGTAGGGGGGGCGGTCAATCAGCCCCAGCATTTT; CDR3aa: CASSVGGAVNQPQHF
abundance: NA; d_gene: NA; j_gene: TRBJ2-7; v_gene: TRBV6-5; CDR3nt: TGTGCCAGCAGCCCGGGACATTCAGGCTACGAGCAGTACTTC; CDR3aa: CASSPGHSGYEQYF
abundance: NA; d_gene: NA; j_gene: TRBJ1-2; v_gene: TRBV30; CDR3nt: TGTGCCTGGAGTCCGGGACACCTAAACTATGGCTACACCTTC; CDR3aa: CAWSPGHLNYGYTF
abundance: many; d_gene: NA; j_gene: TRBJ1-6; v_gene: TRBV2; CDR3nt: TGTGCCAGCAGTTCCCGGACTGGGTCCCTCCACTTT; CDR3aa: CASSSRTGSLHF
abundance: NA; d_gene: NA; j_gene: TRBJ2-5; v_gene: TRBV11-3; CDR3nt: TGTGCCAGCAGCGTCGGGGTCCAAGAGACCCAGTACTTC; CDR3aa: CASSVGVQETQYF
abundance: NA; d_gene: NA; j_gene: TRBJ2-5; v_gene: TRBV6-1; CDR3nt: TGTGCCAGCAGTGAAGTATTAGGGGGCCAAGAGACCCAGTACTTC; CDR3aa: CASSEVLGGQETQYF
abundance: NA; d_gene: TRBD1; j_gene: TRBJ2-2; v_gene: TRBV24-1; CDR3nt: TGTGCCACCAGTGAGTACAGGGGGCGCGGGACCGGGGAGCTGTTTTTT; CDR3aa: CATSEYRGRGTGELFF
abundance: NA; d_gene: NA; j_gene: TRBJ1-2; v_gene: TRBV2; CDR3nt: TGTGCCAGGGGACTTCTCTATGGCTACACCTTC; CDR3aa: CARGLLYGYTF
abundance: NA; d_gene: NA; j_gene: TRBJ2-5; v_gene: TRBV7-3; CDR3nt: TGTGCCAGCAGCTTAACGCAGCGTGAGACCCAGTACTTC; CDR3aa: CASSLTQRETQYF
abundance: few; d_gene: NA; j_gene: TRBJ1-5; v_gene: TRBV7-2; CDR3nt: TGTGCCAGCGGGGCACAGGGACAATCTCAGCCCCAGCATTTT; CDR3aa: CASGAQGQSQPQHF
abundance: NA; d_gene: NA; j_gene: TRBJ1-5; v_gene: TRBV10-2; CDR3nt: TGCGCCAGCAGATCGGGACCTCTAAGCAATCAGCCCCAGCATTTT; CDR3aa: CASRSGPLSNQPQHF